A selection of T cell receptor beta chains follows, all from one sample in a study of metastatic and nonmetastatic thyroid tumors. TCRdb re-analyzed the PCR reads through MiXCR. Of tens of thousands of clones in the sample, around a quarter were seen once. Sequenced material: blood. These receptors were obtained from a female donor with papillary thyroid cancer or a benign thyroid nodule (not recorded which). Some clones in this sample may be carry-over from other donors' samples. Each CDR3 is given without its conserved first and last residue. Fields, in order: clone size, CDR3 length, V gene, CDR3 protein. Only part of the rows carry a size: once, few, many, or a class if the clone is expanded.

clone_size: medium-sized
cdr3_length: 13
v_call: TRBV6-1
cdr3_aa: ASRAFSGETYEQY

clone_size: -
cdr3_length: 12
v_call: TRBV3-1
cdr3_aa: ASSQGTEIVEAF

clone_size: -
cdr3_length: 15
v_call: TRBV5-1
cdr3_aa: ASSLRGRACFTDTQY

clone_size: many
cdr3_length: 15
v_call: TRBV12-3/TRBV12-4
cdr3_aa: ASSSWTFRDRYNEQF

clone_size: -
cdr3_length: 12
v_call: TRBV11-2
cdr3_aa: ASSVRTRSTEAF

clone_size: many
cdr3_length: 15
v_call: TRBV25-1
cdr3_aa: ASSESVGRSFTDTQY

clone_size: few
cdr3_length: 13
v_call: TRBV20-1
cdr3_aa: SARAGGTGTYEQY

clone_size: -
cdr3_length: 13
v_call: TRBV11-2
cdr3_aa: ASRQTGATNQPQH

clone_size: many
cdr3_length: 13
v_call: TRBV18
cdr3_aa: ASSPGQSGANVLT

clone_size: many
cdr3_length: 16
v_call: TRBV18
cdr3_aa: ASSPSRWGGSSQETQY

clone_size: -
cdr3_length: 13
v_call: TRBV5-1
cdr3_aa: ASSFITGMGAEAF

clone_size: -
cdr3_length: 12
v_call: TRBV7-9
cdr3_aa: ASSFTRESYEQY

clone_size: many
cdr3_length: 13
v_call: TRBV5-8
cdr3_aa: ASSFDRGGTDTQY

clone_size: few
cdr3_length: 13
v_call: TRBV28
cdr3_aa: ASSLIRQGRAEQY

clone_size: many
cdr3_length: 8
v_call: TRBV29-1
cdr3_aa: SAPTDTQY

clone_size: many
cdr3_length: 12
v_call: TRBV3-1
cdr3_aa: ASSHLAGGRAQY

clone_size: -
cdr3_length: 12
v_call: TRBV7-8
cdr3_aa: ASTALGREYEQY

clone_size: many
cdr3_length: 12
v_call: TRBV10-2
cdr3_aa: ASSLSGLTDTQY

clone_size: many
cdr3_length: 12
v_call: TRBV4-3
cdr3_aa: ASSLLLAGGEQY

clone_size: many
cdr3_length: 11
v_call: TRBV11-1
cdr3_aa: AGHKGHWETQY

clone_size: once
cdr3_length: 12
v_call: TRBV30
cdr3_aa: AWTRDGGTGELF

clone_size: few
cdr3_length: 15
v_call: TRBV6-5
cdr3_aa: ASSYSPPGQGGNTIY

clone_size: many
cdr3_length: 12
v_call: TRBV6-1
cdr3_aa: ASWDRYLSSGYT

clone_size: many
cdr3_length: 15
v_call: TRBV5-6
cdr3_aa: ASSSWSLLAGVGEQY

clone_size: many
cdr3_length: 13
v_call: TRBV4-1
cdr3_aa: ASSHGFSGGYEQY

clone_size: many
cdr3_length: 14
v_call: TRBV28
cdr3_aa: ASSLQGEGARQPQH

clone_size: few
cdr3_length: 13
v_call: TRBV24-1
cdr3_aa: ATQGLAGAQETQY

clone_size: many
cdr3_length: 12
v_call: TRBV24-1
cdr3_aa: ATSEGTTDYEQY

clone_size: many
cdr3_length: 10
v_call: TRBV6-1
cdr3_aa: EARQEDYGYT

clone_size: -
cdr3_length: 13
v_call: TRBV5-5
cdr3_aa: ASSLTGGLGSPLH

clone_size: -
cdr3_length: 17
v_call: TRBV28
cdr3_aa: ASSLWKLGTGGEDYGYT

clone_size: many
cdr3_length: 13
v_call: TRBV5-4
cdr3_aa: ASSAGINMVETQY

clone_size: many
cdr3_length: 14
v_call: TRBV19
cdr3_aa: ATQLTGGSPTDTQY

clone_size: -
cdr3_length: 15
v_call: TRBV5-1
cdr3_aa: ASSLKGQEAYNSPLH

clone_size: many
cdr3_length: 12
v_call: TRBV30
cdr3_aa: AWSVRTSDTEAF

clone_size: many
cdr3_length: 12
v_call: TRBV18
cdr3_aa: ASSGEQFPDTQY

clone_size: -
cdr3_length: 13
v_call: TRBV24-1
cdr3_aa: ATSDQGTETGELF

clone_size: -
cdr3_length: 13
v_call: TRBV7-3
cdr3_aa: ARSPGTGVFSEQF

clone_size: many
cdr3_length: 12
v_call: TRBV7-7
cdr3_aa: AIPSQGFNEKLF